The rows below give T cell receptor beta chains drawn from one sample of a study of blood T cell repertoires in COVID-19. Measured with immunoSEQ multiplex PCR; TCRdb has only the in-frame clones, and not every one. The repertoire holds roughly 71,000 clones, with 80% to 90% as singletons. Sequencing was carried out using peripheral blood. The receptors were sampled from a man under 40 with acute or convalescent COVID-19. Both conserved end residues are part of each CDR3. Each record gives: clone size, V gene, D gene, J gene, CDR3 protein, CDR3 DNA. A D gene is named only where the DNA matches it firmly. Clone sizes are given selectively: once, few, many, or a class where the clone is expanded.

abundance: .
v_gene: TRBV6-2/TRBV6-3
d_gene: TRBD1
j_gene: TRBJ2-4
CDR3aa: CASSYSSRGRGNIQYF
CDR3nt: TGTGCCAGCAGTTACTCAAGCAGGGGGCGTGGGAACATTCAGTACTTC

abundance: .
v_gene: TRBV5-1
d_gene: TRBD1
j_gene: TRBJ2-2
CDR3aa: CASRRDRVGTGELFF
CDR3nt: TGCGCCAGCAGACGAGACAGGGTTGGGACCGGGGAGCTGTTTTTT

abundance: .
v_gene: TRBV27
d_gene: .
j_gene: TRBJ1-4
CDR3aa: CASSLSGVGEKLFF
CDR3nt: TGTGCCAGCAGTTTATCAGGGGTTGGTGAAAAACTGTTTTTT

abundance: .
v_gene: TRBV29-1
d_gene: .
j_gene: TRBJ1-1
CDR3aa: CSVGTYTEAFF
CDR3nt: TGCAGCGTTGGGACTTACACTGAAGCTTTCTTT

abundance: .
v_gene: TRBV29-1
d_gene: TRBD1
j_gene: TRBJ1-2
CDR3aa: CSVNGDRVPGYTF
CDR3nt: TGCAGCGTAAACGGAGACAGGGTTCCTGGCTACACCTTC

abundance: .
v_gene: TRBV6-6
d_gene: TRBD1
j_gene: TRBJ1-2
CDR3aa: CASSQQGAEGYTF
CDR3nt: TGTGCCAGCAGTCAACAGGGGGCGGAAGGCTACACCTTC

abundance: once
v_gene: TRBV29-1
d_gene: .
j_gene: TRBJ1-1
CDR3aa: CSVATGMVNTEAFF
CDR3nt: TGCAGCGTTGCCACAGGGATGGTGAACACTGAAGCTTTCTTT

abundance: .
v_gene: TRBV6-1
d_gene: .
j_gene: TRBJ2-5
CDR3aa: CASSELGGGETQYF
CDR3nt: TGTGCCAGCAGTGAATTAGGAGGTGGAGAGACCCAGTACTTC

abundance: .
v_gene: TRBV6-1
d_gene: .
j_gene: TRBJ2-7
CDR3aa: CASSEAGGAYEQYF
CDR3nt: TGTGCCAGCAGTGAAGCGGGCGGGGCCTACGAGCAGTACTTC

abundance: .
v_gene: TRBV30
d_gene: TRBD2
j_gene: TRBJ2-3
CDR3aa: CAWSVGGLMRESDTQYF
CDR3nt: TGTGCCTGGAGTGTCGGAGGATTGATGCGGGAGTCAGATACGCAGTATTTT

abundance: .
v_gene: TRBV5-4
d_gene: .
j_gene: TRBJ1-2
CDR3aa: CAARANGNYGYTF
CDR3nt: TGTGCCGCAAGAGCTAACGGGAACTATGGCTACACCTTC

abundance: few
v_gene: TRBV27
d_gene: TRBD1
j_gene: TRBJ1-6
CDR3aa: CASSFWGQSLHF
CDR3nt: TGTGCCAGCAGTTTTTGGGGACAGAGCCTCCACTTT

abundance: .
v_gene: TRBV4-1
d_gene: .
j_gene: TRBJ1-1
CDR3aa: CASSQDHAGMNTEAFF
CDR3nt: TGCGCCAGCAGCCAAGATCATGCAGGCATGAACACTGAAGCTTTCTTT

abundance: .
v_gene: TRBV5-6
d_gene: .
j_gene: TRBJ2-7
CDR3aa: CASSLNPSRQGWSYEQYF
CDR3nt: TGTGCCAGCAGCTTGAATCCGTCTCGGCAGGGGTGGTCCTACGAGCAGTACTTC

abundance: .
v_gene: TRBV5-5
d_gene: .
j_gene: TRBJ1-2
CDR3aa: CASSPVLLHPAGSHGYTF
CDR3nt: TGTGCCAGCAGCCCCGTCCTCTTACATCCGGCGGGGTCTCATGGCTACACCTTC

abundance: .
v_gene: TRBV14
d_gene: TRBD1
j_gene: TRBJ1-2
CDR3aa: CASSIGTDYGYTF
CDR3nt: TGTGCCAGCAGCATTGGGACAGACTATGGCTACACCTTC

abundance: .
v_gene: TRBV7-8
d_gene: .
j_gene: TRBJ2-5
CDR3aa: CASSSVRGGLGQETQYF
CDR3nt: TGTGCCAGCAGCAGCGTGAGGGGGGGGCTCGGCCAAGAGACCCAGTACTTC

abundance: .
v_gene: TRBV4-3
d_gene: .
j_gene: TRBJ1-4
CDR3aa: CASSQDLRFNEKLFF
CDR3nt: TGCGCCAGCAGCCAAGATCTGAGGTTTAATGAAAAACTGTTTTTT

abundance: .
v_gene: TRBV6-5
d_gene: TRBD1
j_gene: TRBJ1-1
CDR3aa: CASSPWTGLNTEAFF
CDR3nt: TGTGCCAGCAGCCCATGGACAGGATTGAACACTGAAGCTTTCTTT

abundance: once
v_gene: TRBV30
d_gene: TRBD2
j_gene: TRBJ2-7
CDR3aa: CAWSVRTSGDYEQYF
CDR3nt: TGTGCCTGGAGTGTACGGACTAGCGGGGACTACGAGCAGTACTTC

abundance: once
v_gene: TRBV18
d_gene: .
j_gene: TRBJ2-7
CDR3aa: CASSPRHSESYEQYF
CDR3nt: TGTGCCAGCTCACCACGACACTCCGAATCCTACGAGCAGTACTTC